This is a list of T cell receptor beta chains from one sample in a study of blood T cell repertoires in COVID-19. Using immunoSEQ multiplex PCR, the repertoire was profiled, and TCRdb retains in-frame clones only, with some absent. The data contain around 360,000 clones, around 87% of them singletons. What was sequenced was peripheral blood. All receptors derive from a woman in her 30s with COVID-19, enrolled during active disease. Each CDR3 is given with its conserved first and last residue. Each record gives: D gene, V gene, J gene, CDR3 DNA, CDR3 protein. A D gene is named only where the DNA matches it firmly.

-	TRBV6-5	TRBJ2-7	TGTGCCAGCAGTTACTCGGGCCTCGCCTACGAGCAGTACTTC	CASSYSGLAYEQYF
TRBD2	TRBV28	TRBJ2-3	TGTGCCAGCAGTCAGTCTAGCGGGAGGGCGGTGACAGATACGCAGTATTTT	CASSQSSGRAVTDTQYF
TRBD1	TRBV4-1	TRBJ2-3	TGCGCCAGCAGCCGCCGACAGGGGGTTTTGGATACGCAGTATTTT	CASSRRQGVLDTQYF
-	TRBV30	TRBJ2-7	TGTGCCTGGAGTCCACACGTCTACGAGCAGTACTTC	CAWSPHVYEQYF
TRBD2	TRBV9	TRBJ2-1	TGTGCCAGCAGCCCAGATCTGGCGGGAGGGTGGAATGAGCAGTTCTTC	CASSPDLAGGWNEQFF
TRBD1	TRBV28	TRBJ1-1	TGTGCCAGCACGGGGCAGGGGGTTGTCACTGAAGCTTTCTTT	CASTGQGVVTEAFF
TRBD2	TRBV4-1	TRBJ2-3	TGCGCCAGCAGCCAATTCGGGAGGGCCGATACGCAGTATTTT	CASSQFGRADTQYF
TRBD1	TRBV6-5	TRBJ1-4	TGTGCCAGCAGTTACTACGGGGGACAGGGTAGTGAAAAACTGTTTTTT	CASSYYGGQGSEKLFF
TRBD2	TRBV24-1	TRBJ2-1	TGTGCCACCAGTGATCAGGGACTAGCGGGAGCCAACAATGAGCAGTTCTTC	CATSDQGLAGANNEQFF
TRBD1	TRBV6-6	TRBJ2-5	TGTGCCAGCAGTTACGGACAGGGGTTGGAGACCCAGTACTTC	CASSYGQGLETQYF
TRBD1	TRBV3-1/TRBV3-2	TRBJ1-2	TGTGCCAGCAGCCAAGATCTCGGGACAGCATACTATGGCTACACCTTC	CASSQDLGTAYYGYTF
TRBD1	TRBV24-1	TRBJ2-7	TGTGCCACCAGTGATTCGAGATACCAGGGGGACTACGAGCAGTACTTC	CATSDSRYQGDYEQYF